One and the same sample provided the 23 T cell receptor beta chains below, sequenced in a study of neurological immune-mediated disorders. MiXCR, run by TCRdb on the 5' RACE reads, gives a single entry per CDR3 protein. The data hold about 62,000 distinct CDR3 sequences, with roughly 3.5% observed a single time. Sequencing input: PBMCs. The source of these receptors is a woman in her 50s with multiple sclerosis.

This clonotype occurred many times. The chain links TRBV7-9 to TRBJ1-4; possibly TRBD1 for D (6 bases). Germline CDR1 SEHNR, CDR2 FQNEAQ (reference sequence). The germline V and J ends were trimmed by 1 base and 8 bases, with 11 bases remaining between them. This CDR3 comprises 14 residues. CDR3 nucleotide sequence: TGTGCCAGCAGCTTAGACAGGGCTTCCGAAAAACTGTTTTTT. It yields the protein CASSLDRASEKLFF. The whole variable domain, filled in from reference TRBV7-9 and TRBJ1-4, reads DTGVSQNPRHKITKRGQNVTFRCDPISEHNRLYWYRQTLGQGPEFLTYFQNEAQLEKSRLLSDRFSAERPKGSFSTLEIQRTEQGDSAMYLCASSLDRASEKLFFGSGTQLSVL.

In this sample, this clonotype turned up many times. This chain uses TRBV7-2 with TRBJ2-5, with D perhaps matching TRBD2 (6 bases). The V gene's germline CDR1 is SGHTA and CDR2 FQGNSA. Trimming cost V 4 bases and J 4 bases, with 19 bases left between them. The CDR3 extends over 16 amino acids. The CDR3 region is CASSSGGVGAGETQYF. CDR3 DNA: TGTGCCAGCAGCTCTGGAGGGGTGGGAGCGGGAGAGACCCAGTACTTC.

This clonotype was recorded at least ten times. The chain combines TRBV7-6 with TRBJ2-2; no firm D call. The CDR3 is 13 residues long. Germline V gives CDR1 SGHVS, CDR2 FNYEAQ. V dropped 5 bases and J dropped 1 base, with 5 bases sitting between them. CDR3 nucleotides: TGTGCCAGCAGCCCCCAGAACACCGGGGAGCTGTTTTTT. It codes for CASSPQNTGELFF.

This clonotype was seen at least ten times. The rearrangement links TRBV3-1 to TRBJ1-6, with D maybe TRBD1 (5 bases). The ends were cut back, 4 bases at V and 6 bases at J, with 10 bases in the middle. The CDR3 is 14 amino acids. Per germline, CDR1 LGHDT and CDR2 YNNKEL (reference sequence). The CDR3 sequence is CASSLGRFNSPLHF. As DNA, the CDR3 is TGTGCCAGCAGCCTGGGACGGTTTAATTCACCCCTCCACTTT.

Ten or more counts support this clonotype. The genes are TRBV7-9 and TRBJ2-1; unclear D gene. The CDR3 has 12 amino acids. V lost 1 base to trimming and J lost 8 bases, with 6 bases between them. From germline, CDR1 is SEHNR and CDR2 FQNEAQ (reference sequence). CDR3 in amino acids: CASSLVLDEQFF. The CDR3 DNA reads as TGTGCCAGCAGCTTAGTTTTGGATGAGCAGTTCTTC. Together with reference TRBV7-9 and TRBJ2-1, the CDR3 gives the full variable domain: DTGVSQNPRHKITKRGQNVTFRCDPISEHNRLYWYRQTLGQGPEFLTYFQNEAQLEKSRLLSDRFSAERPKGSFSTLEIQRTEQGDSAMYLCASSLVLDEQFFGPGTRLTVL.

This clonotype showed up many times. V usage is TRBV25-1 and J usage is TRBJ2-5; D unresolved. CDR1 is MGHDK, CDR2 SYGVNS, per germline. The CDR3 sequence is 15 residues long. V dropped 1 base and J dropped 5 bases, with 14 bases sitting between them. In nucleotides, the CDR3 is TGTGCCAGCAGTGAATGGGCCCCAGCGATTGAGACCCAGTACTTC. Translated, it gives CASSEWAPAIETQYF.

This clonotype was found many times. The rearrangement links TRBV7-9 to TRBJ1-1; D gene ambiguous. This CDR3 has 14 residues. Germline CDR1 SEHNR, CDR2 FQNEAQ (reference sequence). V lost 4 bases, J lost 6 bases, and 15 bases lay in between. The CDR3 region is CASSSYGVTPEAFF. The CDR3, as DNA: TGTGCCAGCAGCTCGTACGGTGTAACTCCTGAAGCTTTCTTT.

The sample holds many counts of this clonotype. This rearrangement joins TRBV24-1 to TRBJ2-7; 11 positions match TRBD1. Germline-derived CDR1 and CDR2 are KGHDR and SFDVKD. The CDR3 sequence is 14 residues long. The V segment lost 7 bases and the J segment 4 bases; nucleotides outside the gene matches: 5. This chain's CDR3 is CATRKGTGGYEQYF. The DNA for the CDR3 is TGTGCCACCAGGAAGGGGACAGGGGGTTACGAGCAGTACTTC.

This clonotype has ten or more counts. CDR3 loop: CASSNRGTYEQYF. The CDR3 nucleotides are TGTGCCAGCAGCAATCGGGGTACCTACGAGCAGTACTTC. The chain carries TRBV21-1 and TRBJ2-7. TRBV21-1 is deemed a pseudogene. This CDR3 comprises 13 residues.

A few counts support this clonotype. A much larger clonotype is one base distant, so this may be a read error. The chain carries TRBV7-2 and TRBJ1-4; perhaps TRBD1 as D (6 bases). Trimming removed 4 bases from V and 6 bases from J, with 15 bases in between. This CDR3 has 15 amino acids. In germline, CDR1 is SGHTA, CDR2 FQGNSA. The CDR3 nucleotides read TGTGCCAGCAGCTATTACGGAAAGGGGGATGAAAAACTGTTTTTT. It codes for CASSYYGKGDEKLFF.

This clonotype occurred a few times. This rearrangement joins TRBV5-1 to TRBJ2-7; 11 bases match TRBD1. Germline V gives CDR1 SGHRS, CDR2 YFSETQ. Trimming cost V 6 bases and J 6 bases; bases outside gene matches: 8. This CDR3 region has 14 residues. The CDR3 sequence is CASTGPGTGGEQYF. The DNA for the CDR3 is TGCGCCAGCACGGGTCCCGGGACAGGGGGCGAGCAGTACTTC.

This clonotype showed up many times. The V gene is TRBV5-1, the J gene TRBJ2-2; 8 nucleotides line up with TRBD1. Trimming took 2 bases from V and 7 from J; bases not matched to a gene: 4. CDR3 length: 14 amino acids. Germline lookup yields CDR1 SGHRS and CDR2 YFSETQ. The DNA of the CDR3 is TGCGCCAGCAGCTTCAGGGGGCTCGACGGGGAGCTGTTTTTT. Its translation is CASSFRGLDGELFF.

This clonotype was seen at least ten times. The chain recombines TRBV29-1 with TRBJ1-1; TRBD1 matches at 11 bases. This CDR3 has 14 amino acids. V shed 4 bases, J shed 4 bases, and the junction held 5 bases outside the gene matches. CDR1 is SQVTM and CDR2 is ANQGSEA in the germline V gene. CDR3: CSVARTGGSTEAFF. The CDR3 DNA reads TGCAGCGTTGCCAGGACAGGGGGCTCCACTGAAGCTTTCTTT.

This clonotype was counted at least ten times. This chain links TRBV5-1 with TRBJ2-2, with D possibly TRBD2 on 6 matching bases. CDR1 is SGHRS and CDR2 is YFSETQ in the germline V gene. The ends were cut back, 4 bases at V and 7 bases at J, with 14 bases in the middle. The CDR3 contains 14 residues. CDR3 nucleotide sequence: TGCGCCAGCAGCGACCAGGGACTTGACGGGGAGCTGTTTTTT. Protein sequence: CASSDQGLDGELFF.

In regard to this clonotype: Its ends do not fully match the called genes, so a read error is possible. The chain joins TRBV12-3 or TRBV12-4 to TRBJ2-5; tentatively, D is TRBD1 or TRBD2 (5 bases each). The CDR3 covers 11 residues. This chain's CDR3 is CASSLGTATRF. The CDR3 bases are TGTGCCAGCAGTCTGGGGACCGCCACTCGCTTC.

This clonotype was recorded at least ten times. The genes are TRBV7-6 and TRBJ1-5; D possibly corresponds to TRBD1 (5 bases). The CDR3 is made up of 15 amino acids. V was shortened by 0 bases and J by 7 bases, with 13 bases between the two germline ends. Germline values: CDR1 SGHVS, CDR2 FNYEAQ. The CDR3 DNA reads TGTGCCAGCAGCTTAGCACCAGCAGGGAACCAGCCCCAGCATTTT. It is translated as CASSLAPAGNQPQHF. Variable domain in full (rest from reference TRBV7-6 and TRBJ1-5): GAGVSQSPRYKVTKRGQDVALRCDPISGHVSLYWYRQALGQGPEFLTYFNYEAQQDKSGLPNDRFSAERPEGSISTLTIQRTEQRDSAMYRCASSLAPAGNQPQHFGDGTRLSIL.

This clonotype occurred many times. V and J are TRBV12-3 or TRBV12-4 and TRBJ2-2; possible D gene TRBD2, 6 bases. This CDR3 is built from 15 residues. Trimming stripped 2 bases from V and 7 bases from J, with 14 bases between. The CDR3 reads CASSLLGGRSGELFF. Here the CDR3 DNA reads TGTGCCAGCAGTTTACTCGGGGGACGAAGCGGGGAGCTGTTTTTT.

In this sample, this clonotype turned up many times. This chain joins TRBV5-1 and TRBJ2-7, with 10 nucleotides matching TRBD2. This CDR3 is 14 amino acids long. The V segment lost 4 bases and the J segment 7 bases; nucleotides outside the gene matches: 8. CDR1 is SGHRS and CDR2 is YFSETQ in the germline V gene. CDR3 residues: CASSPGLANGEQYF. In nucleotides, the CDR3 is TGCGCCAGCAGCCCGGGACTAGCGAATGGGGAGCAGTACTTC. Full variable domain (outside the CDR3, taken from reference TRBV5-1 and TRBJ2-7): KAGVTQTPRYLIKTRGQQVTLSCSPISGHRSVSWYQQTPGQGLQFLFEYFSETQRNKGNFPGRFSGRQFSNSRSEMNVSTLELGDSALYLCASSPGLANGEQYFGPGTRLTVT.

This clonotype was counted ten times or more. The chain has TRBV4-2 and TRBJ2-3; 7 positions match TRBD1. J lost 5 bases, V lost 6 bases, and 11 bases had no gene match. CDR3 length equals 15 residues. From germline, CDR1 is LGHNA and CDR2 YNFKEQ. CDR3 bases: TGTGCCAGCAGACCCTCACCAGGGGGACGAGATACGCAGTATTTT. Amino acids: CASRPSPGGRDTQYF.

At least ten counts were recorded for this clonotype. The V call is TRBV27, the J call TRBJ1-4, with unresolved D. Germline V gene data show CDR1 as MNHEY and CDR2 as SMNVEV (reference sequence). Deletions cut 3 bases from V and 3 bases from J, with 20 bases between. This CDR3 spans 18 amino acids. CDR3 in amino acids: CASSFVTRGFAANEKLFF. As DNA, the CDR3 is TGTGCCAGCAGTTTTGTGACACGGGGATTTGCAGCTAATGAAAAACTGTTTTTT.

CDR3 protein: CSASVEDRGYEQYF. Here the CDR3 DNA reads TGCAGTGCTAGTGTAGAGGACAGGGGCTACGAGCAGTACTTC. The J gene is TRBJ2-7, the V gene TRBV20-1, with 9 bases lining up with TRBD1. The CDR3 has 14 amino acids. Germline V CDR1 and CDR2: DFQATT, SNEGSKA (reference sequence). V gave up 3 bases and J gave up 3 bases; unmatched junction bases: 6.

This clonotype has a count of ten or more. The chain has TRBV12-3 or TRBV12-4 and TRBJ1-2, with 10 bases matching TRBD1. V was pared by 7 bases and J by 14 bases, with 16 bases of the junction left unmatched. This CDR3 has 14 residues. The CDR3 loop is CASNQGRDRGAKTF. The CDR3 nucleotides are TGTGCCAGCAATCAAGGGCGGGACAGGGGTGCGAAAACCTTC.

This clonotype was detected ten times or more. CDR3 sequence: CASSYRLAGATGELFF. CDR3 DNA sequence: TGTGCCAGCAGCTACAGACTAGCGGGAGCCACCGGGGAGCTGTTTTTT. The gene calls are TRBV6-2 or TRBV6-3 and TRBJ2-2; 12 nucleotides align to TRBD2. With 6 bases clipped from V and 4 bases from J, the junction kept 6 bases outside the gene matches. Germline-derived CDR1 and CDR2 are MNHEY and SVGEGT. The CDR3 has 16 amino acids.